These 28 T cell receptor beta chains came from one sample sequenced in a study of cytomegalovirus exposure and HLA in healthy donors. Vbeta (60) and Jbeta (13) primers were used in the PCR. Produced via immunoSEQ multiplex PCR; TCRdb's table is partial and in-frame only. The sample has fewer than 20,000 clones; roughly four fifths are singletons. What was sequenced was PBMCs. The receptors shown here come from a human donor in good health.

The V call is TRBV2, the J call TRBJ2-7, with 12 bases matching TRBD1. Trimming took 8 bases from V and 1 from J; bases not matched to a gene: 3. The CDR3 consists of 14 residues. CDR1 is SNHLY, CDR2 FYNNEI, per germline. CDR3 sequence (DNA): TGTGCCAGCGGGGACAGGGGGCCGTCCTACGAGCAGTACTTC. Protein: CASGDRGPSYEQYF.

The chain has TRBV7-2 and TRBJ2-7, with no clear D. Germline V CDR1 and CDR2: SGHTA, FQGNSA. Trimming removed 1 base from V and 0 bases from J, with 7 bases in between. The CDR3 loop spans 14 amino acids. CDR3 sequence reads: CASSLGPSSYEQYF. In nucleotides, the CDR3 is TGTGCCAGCAGCTTAGGTCCTAGCTCCTACGAGCAGTACTTC.

The J gene is TRBJ2-3, the V gene TRBV7-7; D may be TRBD2 (5 bases). This CDR3 has 13 residues. Germline lookup yields CDR1 SSHAT and CDR2 FNYEAQ (reference sequence). V was trimmed by 8 bases and J by 0 bases, leaving 9 bases between them. The CDR3 DNA follows: TGTGCCAGCGGACTCCATAGCACAGATACGCAGTATTTT. This sequence encodes CASGLHSTDTQYF.

In its sample, this clone was seen a few times. The V call is TRBV25-1, the J call TRBJ2-7; possible D gene TRBD2, 5 bases. The CDR3 spans 13 residues. Germline loops: CDR1 MGHDK, CDR2 SYGVNS. V was pared by 2 bases and J by 6 bases, with 11 bases between. CDR3 nucleotide sequence: TGTGCCAGCAGTGAACGTCTAGCAGGCGAGCAGTACTTC. Its protein product is CASSERLAGEQYF.

The CDR3 DNA reads TGTGCCAGCAGCTTCGCTTTTGGGGGGGATGAATACAATGAGCAGTTCTTC. It codes for CASSFAFGGDEYNEQFF. This chain links TRBV9 with TRBJ2-1, with 7 bases fitting TRBD2. This CDR3 contains 17 residues. Germline V CDR1 and CDR2: SGDLS, YYNGEE. After removal of 4 bases from V and 4 bases from J, the junction contained 14 bases not matched to a gene. Together with reference TRBV9 and TRBJ2-1, the CDR3 gives the full variable domain: DSGVTQTPKHLITATGQRVTLRCSPRSGDLSVYWYQQSLDQGLQFLIQYYNGEERAKGNILERFSAQQFPDLHSELNLSSLELGDSALYFCASSFAFGGDEYNEQFFGPGTRLTVL.

J is TRBJ2-5 and V is TRBV7-7; the match to TRBD2 covers 10 bases. Germline V gene lookup returns CDR1 SSHAT and CDR2 FNYEAQ (reference sequence). Germline trimming cut 1 base from V and 5 bases from J; bases unmatched to any gene: 10. The CDR3 is 17 amino acids. The CDR3 loop reads CASSLGGLAGVGETQYF. Here the CDR3 DNA reads TGTGCCAGCAGCTTAGGGGGGCTAGCGGGAGTCGGGGAGACCCAGTACTTC.

The V call is TRBV5-3, the J call TRBJ2-3; maybe TRBD1 (5 bases). TRBV5-3 is assigned to the ORF class and has an uncertain function. This CDR3 contains 16 residues. Deletions cut 0 bases from V and 1 base from J, with 12 bases between. DNA of the CDR3: TGTGCCAGAAGCTTGGACCCCCGACAGTGCACAGATACGCAGTATTTT. It yields the protein CARSLDPRQCTDTQYF.

This chain links TRBV5-1 with TRBJ2-6; 9 nucleotides align to TRBD1. The trim removed 1 base at V and 1 base at J, leaving 3 bases unmatched. The germline gives CDR1 SGHRS, CDR2 YFSETQ. This CDR3 is built from 17 residues. The chain's CDR3 is CASSLNRGPSGANVLTF. The CDR3 DNA sequence: TGCGCCAGCAGCTTGAACAGGGGGCCATCTGGGGCCAACGTCCTGACTTTC. The variable domain in full, with the rest retrieved from reference TRBV5-1 and TRBJ2-6, is KAGVTQTPRYLIKTRGQQVTLSCSPISGHRSVSWYQQTPGQGLQFLFEYFSETQRNKGNFPGRFSGRQFSNSRSEMNVSTLELGDSALYLCASSLNRGPSGANVLTFGAGSRLTVL.

This clone has more than one count but fewer than ten. V is TRBV4-1 and J is TRBJ1-3, with D tentatively TRBD1 (6 bases). CDR1 is MGHRA, CDR2 YSYEKL, per germline. This CDR3 is 17 amino acids long. Trimming took 4 bases from V and 0 from J, leaving 16 bases between them. DNA for the CDR3: TGCGCCAGCAGCCGCACAGGGACGGCGAACTCTGGAAACACCATATATTTT. The encoded protein is CASSRTGTANSGNTIYF.

The chain joins TRBV21-1 to TRBJ2-1; the table assigns TRBD1, which was not confirmed against the DNA. TRBV21-1 is a documented pseudogene. This CDR3 has 18 amino acids. The CDR3 DNA follows: TGTGCCAGCAGCAAAAGGAATAGGGGACAGGGGGTTATGAATGAGCAGTTCTTC. This encodes CASSKRNRGQGVMNEQFF.

The chain uses TRBV7-9 and TRBJ1-2; 7 bases agree with TRBD1. This CDR3 spans 13 amino acids. The V and J ends lost 4 bases and 8 bases, in that order; junction bases with no gene match: 7. Germline V gene data show CDR1 as SEHNR and CDR2 as FQNEAQ (reference sequence). In DNA form, the CDR3 reads TGTGCCAGCAGCTCCGACAGGGCGGGCGGCTACACCTTC. Residues: CASSSDRAGGYTF.

This CDR3 is CASSRGALYEQYF. CDR3 bases: TGTGCCAGTAGCCGGGGGGCCCTCTACGAGCAGTACTTC. This chain links TRBV19 with TRBJ2-7; D might be TRBD2 (7 bases). Germline V CDR1 and CDR2: LNHDA, SQIVND (reference sequence). The V gene lost 6 bases and the J gene lost 3 bases, with 12 bases spanning the gap. This CDR3 spans 13 amino acids.

The V gene is TRBV19, the J gene TRBJ2-7; D is perhaps TRBD2 (5 bases). Germline V gene sequence: CDR1 LNHDA, CDR2 SQIVND (reference sequence). Trimming took off 6 bases at V and 0 bases at J, with 6 bases between the two ends. The CDR3 covers 12 residues. CDR3 amino acids: CASSGNSYEQYF. CDR3 DNA sequence: TGTGCCAGTAGCGGGAACTCCTACGAGCAGTACTTC.

This chain connects TRBV29-1 to TRBJ2-6; 10 positions match TRBD1. The CDR3 runs to 16 residues. Germline CDR1 SQVTM, CDR2 ANQGSEA. Trimming at V came to 6 bases and at J to 6 bases, leaving 11 bases not matched to a gene. The CDR3 sequence: CSVSGQGNLEANVLTF. As DNA, the CDR3 is TGCAGCGTGTCGGGACAGGGGAATTTGGAGGCCAACGTCCTGACTTTC.

The V call is TRBV19, the J call TRBJ2-7; 10 bases are shared with TRBD1. With V trimmed by 4 bases and J by 5 bases, 5 bases remained unmatched. CDR3 length: 14 amino acids. Germline lookup yields CDR1 LNHDA and CDR2 SQIVND (reference sequence). CDR3 coding DNA: TGTGCCAGTAGTACTTCGGGACAGGGGCACGAGCAGTACTTC. Protein: CASSTSGQGHEQYF. The whole variable domain, remainder taken from reference TRBV19 and TRBJ2-7, is DGGITQSPKYLFRKEGQNVTLSCEQNLNHDAMYWYRQDPGQGLRLIYYSQIVNDFQKGDIAEGYSVSREKKESFPLTVTSAQKNPTAFYLCASSTSGQGHEQYFGPGTRLTVT.

The chain recombines TRBV27 with TRBJ1-1, with D possibly TRBD1 on 5 matching bases. Germline V gene sequence: CDR1 MNHEY, CDR2 SMNVEV (reference sequence). Trimming took 2 bases from V and 5 from J, leaving 18 bases between them. The CDR3 loop spans 16 amino acids. CDR3 DNA: TGTGCCAGCAGTTTAACAATTATAGGGGAGGATACTGAAGCTTTCTTT. Its protein is CASSLTIIGEDTEAFF.

This sequence joins TRBV2 and TRBJ2-7; possibly TRBD2 for D (6 bases). This CDR3 spans 15 amino acids. Between the trimmed V and J ends, which lost 6 bases and 0 bases, there was a span of 15 bases. Germline V gene lookup returns CDR1 SNHLY and CDR2 FYNNEI. The CDR3: CASSRALGGSYEQYF. CDR3 in DNA: TGTGCCAGCAGCCGGGCCCTGGGAGGCTCCTACGAGCAGTACTTC.

This chain links TRBV19 with TRBJ2-6, with D perhaps matching TRBD1 (5 bases). CDR3 length: 14 residues. Trimming stripped 8 bases from V and 4 bases from J, with 12 bases between. From germline, CDR1 is LNHDA and CDR2 SQIVND (reference sequence). The chain's CDR3 is CASGNRRGANVLTF. The CDR3 nucleotides read TGTGCCAGTGGAAACAGGAGAGGGGCCAACGTCCTGACTTTC.

The gene calls are TRBV6-1 and TRBJ2-1; TRBD2 matches at 8 bases. CDR1 MNHNS and CDR2 SASEGT come from the germline V gene. The CDR3 has 19 amino acids. V lost 1 base to trimming and J lost 5 bases; unmatched junction nucleotides: 16. CDR3 DNA sequence: TGTGCCAGCAGTGAAGATGGTTTTTTGAAAGCGGGGGAAAACAATGAGCAGTTCTTC. It translates to CASSEDGFLKAGENNEQFF.

This chain connects TRBV19 to TRBJ1-1; no reliable D call. This CDR3 contains 12 residues. Germline CDR1 and CDR2: LNHDA and SQIVND (reference sequence). V was trimmed by 1 base and J by 7 bases, leaving 7 bases between them. This chain's CDR3 is CASSIGADEAFF. In DNA form, the CDR3 reads TGTGCCAGTAGTATAGGCGCGGATGAAGCTTTCTTT.

This clone appeared once. V gene TRBV27 combines with J gene TRBJ2-5; TRBD1 matches at 9 bases. The J call may be wrong; the DNA end is better matched by TRBJ2-7. The length of the CDR3 is 14 residues. Germline V CDR1 and CDR2: MNHEY, SMNVEV (reference sequence). This CDR3 is CASAKIQGANEQYF. The CDR3, as DNA: TGTGCCAGCGCAAAAATACAGGGGGCCAACGAGCAGTACTTC.

The chain combines TRBV7-9 with TRBJ2-7; 9 positions match TRBD1. The CDR3 is 15 residues long. V lost 5 bases and J lost 1; bases outside the gene matches: 6. CDR1 SEHNR and CDR2 FQNEAQ come from the germline V gene (reference sequence). DNA for the CDR3: TGTGCCAGCAGCCTTGGGACAGGGAGTTCCTACGAGCAGTACTTC. As protein: CASSLGTGSSYEQYF. Full variable domain (outside the CDR3, taken from reference TRBV7-9 and TRBJ2-7): DTGVSQNPRHKITKRGQNVTFRCDPISEHNRLYWYRQTLGQGPEFLTYFQNEAQLEKSRLLSDRFSAERPKGSFSTLEIQRTEQGDSAMYLCASSLGTGSSYEQYFGPGTRLTVT.

The gene calls are TRBV9 and TRBJ2-7, with 11 bases lining up with TRBD2. The CDR3 consists of 14 residues. V shed 4 bases and J 8 bases; nucleotides not matched to a gene: 8. Germline CDR1 SGDLS, CDR2 YYNGEE. CDR3 bases: TGTGCCAGCAGCACCGGGACTAGCGGTCCCAAGCAGTACTTC. This gives the protein CASSTGTSGPKQYF.

This rearrangement joins TRBV7-7 to TRBJ2-3; TRBD2 aligns across 8 bases. The CDR3 consists of 15 residues. From germline, CDR1 is SSHAT and CDR2 FNYEAQ (reference sequence). Trimming cost V 5 bases and J 2 bases; bases outside gene matches: 6. The CDR3 DNA sequence: TGTGCCAGCAGCCCTGGACTAGCTAACACAGATACGCAGTATTTT. Its translation is CASSPGLANTDTQYF.

Within the sample, this clone is medium-sized. The chain is built from TRBV19 and TRBJ1-2; the D is unclear. The CDR3 consists of 11 residues. Germline V CDR1 and CDR2: LNHDA, SQIVND (reference sequence). Trimming took off 9 bases at V and 4 bases at J, with 9 bases between the two ends. The CDR3 DNA reads as TGTGCCAGCGACCGAGGCTATGGCTACACCTTC. Translated, it gives CASDRGYGYTF. Filled out from reference TRBV19 and TRBJ1-2, the complete variable domain reads DGGITQSPKYLFRKEGQNVTLSCEQNLNHDAMYWYRQDPGQGLRLIYYSQIVNDFQKGDIAEGYSVSREKKESFPLTVTSAQKNPTAFYLCASDRGYGYTFGSGTRLTVV.

The gene calls are TRBV5-5 and TRBJ1-4, with 10 bases matching TRBD1. The CDR3 length is 15 residues. Unmatched junction bases numbered 3, after V lost 5 bases and J lost 2 bases. Germline loops: CDR1 SGHKS, CDR2 YYEKEE (reference sequence). The chain's CDR3 is CASSMDRGTNEKLFF. The CDR3 nucleotides are TGTGCCAGCAGTATGGACAGGGGGACTAATGAAAAACTGTTTTTT. Supplemented by reference TRBV5-5 and TRBJ1-4, the full variable domain reads DAGVTQSPTHLIKTRGQQVTLRCSPISGHKSVSWYQQVLGQGPQFIFQYYEKEERGRGNFPDRFSARQFPNYSSELNVNALLLGDSALYLCASSMDRGTNEKLFFGSGTQLSVL.

This rearrangement joins TRBV7-2 to TRBJ1-1; TRBD1 matches at 8 bases. The CDR3 runs 17 residues. Germline lookup yields CDR1 SGHTA and CDR2 FQGNSA. V lost 1 base, J lost 6 bases, and 13 bases stayed unmatched. CDR3 coding DNA: TGTGCCAGCAGCTTAGAAAAAGTACAGGGGGTCTTGTCTGAAGCTTTCTTT. This gives the protein CASSLEKVQGVLSEAFF. The full variable domain, completed using reference TRBV7-2 and TRBJ1-1, is GAGVSQSPSNKVTEKGKDVELRCDPISGHTALYWYRQSLGQGLEFLIYFQGNSAPDKSGLPSDRFSAERTGGSVSTLTIQRTQQEDSAVYLCASSLEKVQGVLSEAFFGQGTRLTVV.

CDR3 nucleotides: TGTGCCAGCAGTGACAGTAACAGCAATCAGCCCCAGCATTTT. Translation: CASSDSNSNQPQHF. The chain combines TRBV2 with TRBJ1-5; unclear D gene. Germline CDR1 SNHLY, CDR2 FYNNEI. With 3 bases removed from V and 1 base from J, the gap between germline ends came to 7 bases. The CDR3 sequence is 14 residues long.